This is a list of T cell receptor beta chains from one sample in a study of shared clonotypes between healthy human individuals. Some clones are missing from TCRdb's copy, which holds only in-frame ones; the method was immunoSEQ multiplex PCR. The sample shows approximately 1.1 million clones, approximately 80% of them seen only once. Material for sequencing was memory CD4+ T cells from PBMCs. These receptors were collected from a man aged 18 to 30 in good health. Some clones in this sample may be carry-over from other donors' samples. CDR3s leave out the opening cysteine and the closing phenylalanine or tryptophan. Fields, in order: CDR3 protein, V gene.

CDR3 protein: ASSLEGQGNEQF; V gene: TRBV5-1
CDR3 protein: ASSHERGGDNYGYT; V gene: TRBV4-1
CDR3 protein: ASSTADRGVTEAF; V gene: TRBV28
CDR3 protein: ASKGTGGGYT; V gene: TRBV5-1
CDR3 protein: AWSVRAAAEAYEQY; V gene: TRBV30
CDR3 protein: ASRPPAAGELF; V gene: TRBV28
CDR3 protein: AWRGGPQTLH; V gene: TRBV30
CDR3 protein: ASSLIPGHYGYT; V gene: TRBV5-1
CDR3 protein: ASSSRLHFTSGSLDEQF; V gene: TRBV28
CDR3 protein: ASSPVIDGYYEQY; V gene: TRBV5-1
CDR3 protein: ASRGQGGGEQY; V gene: TRBV6-5
CDR3 protein: ASSLLGQLNSGNTIY; V gene: TRBV28
CDR3 protein: ASSEMFQGAGEQY; V gene: TRBV2
CDR3 protein: ASSIETGRGSYGYT; V gene: TRBV19
CDR3 protein: ASSLEGFRGPQY; V gene: TRBV6-6
CDR3 protein: SVESEQF; V gene: TRBV29-1
CDR3 protein: ASSGTAGASRYGYT; V gene: TRBV28
CDR3 protein: ASSTQKRGADEQY; V gene: TRBV21-1
CDR3 protein: ASSLGPDGYT; V gene: TRBV5-6
CDR3 protein: AISPGDPGNEKLF; V gene: TRBV10-3
CDR3 protein: ASSIRGLEQF; V gene: TRBV28
CDR3 protein: ASSYSGVTANYGYT; V gene: TRBV6-5
CDR3 protein: ASSLARSRDEQF; V gene: TRBV7-8
CDR3 protein: ASARSGRNEKLF; V gene: TRBV2
CDR3 protein: ASSPGDTQY; V gene: TRBV5-1
CDR3 protein: ASSPTGPTTDTQY; V gene: TRBV9
CDR3 protein: ASRFRGLETQY; V gene: TRBV6-6
CDR3 protein: ASETGRTNTEAF; V gene: TRBV6-6
CDR3 protein: SVERKLATDTQY; V gene: TRBV29-1
CDR3 protein: QRGEVKGLEAF; V gene: TRBV29-1
CDR3 protein: ASSLRTGNTGELF; V gene: TRBV19
CDR3 protein: ASSPVTSGIEQY; V gene: TRBV18
CDR3 protein: ASSQAVFSGNTIY; V gene: TRBV28
CDR3 protein: ASSSPQGVSSSYEQY; V gene: TRBV28
CDR3 protein: ASSLDRAGTGELF; V gene: TRBV5-1
CDR3 protein: ASSLSQEYGYT; V gene: TRBV18
CDR3 protein: ASSSTIAGTGTDTQY; V gene: TRBV7-6
CDR3 protein: ASSLYRDKGEQF; V gene: TRBV28
CDR3 protein: ASSVLHTGELF; V gene: TRBV9
CDR3 protein: AISESNVSLAFLSTDTQY; V gene: TRBV10-3
CDR3 protein: ASSLILRTGTEAF; V gene: TRBV11-2
CDR3 protein: ASSPTRALGNEAF; V gene: TRBV14
CDR3 protein: ASSPQGDQPQH; V gene: TRBV18
CDR3 protein: ASRRTETRNTEAF; V gene: TRBV27
CDR3 protein: ASSLDGGAVYNEQF; V gene: TRBV5-4
CDR3 protein: ASSEGAGNTIY; V gene: TRBV2
CDR3 protein: SAMRGATDTQY; V gene: TRBV29-1
CDR3 protein: AWSVKRRGVTDTQY; V gene: TRBV30
CDR3 protein: ASSPFSIAGTGHTEAF; V gene: TRBV18
CDR3 protein: ASSLGQTYNEQF; V gene: TRBV5-1
CDR3 protein: ASSLQGGKDTIY; V gene: TRBV5-1
CDR3 protein: ASDGSPYEQY; V gene: TRBV19
CDR3 protein: ASQGYPGNTIY; V gene: TRBV28
CDR3 protein: ASSRTGGGTEAF; V gene: TRBV7-3
CDR3 protein: ASSLLPPIGTDTQY; V gene: TRBV7-3
CDR3 protein: ASSSRRGIGEKLF; V gene: TRBV28